One sample yielded the 29 T cell receptor beta chains listed below, sequenced in a study of human T cells and chemical hapten exposure. Stated time point: patch test 1, 2 weeks after DPC sensitization. Treatment described: therapeutic diphenylcyclopropenone sensitization with weekly scalp DPC. MiXCR, applied by TCRdb to the RACE reads, yields one record per CDR3 protein. The table shows roughly 380,000 distinct CDR3 sequences, with 4% to 5.5% occurring only once. Sequencing was performed on whole blood, taken in connection with sensitization to the hapten diphenylcyclopropenone (DPC). The receptors stem from a woman aged 45 to 65 with alopecia areata. Some clones in this sample may be carry-over from other donors' samples.

This clonotype came up a few times. The V gene is TRBV20-1, the J gene TRBJ2-7, with 8 bases fitting TRBD2. The V segment lost 0 bases and the J segment 3 bases; nucleotides outside the gene matches: 7. The germline V gene has CDR1 DFQATT and CDR2 SNEGSKA (reference sequence). This CDR3 comprises 15 residues. CDR3 amino acids: CSARETLAGYYEQYF. The CDR3, as DNA: TGCAGTGCTAGAGAAACCCTAGCGGGTTACTACGAGCAGTACTTC.

In its sample, this clonotype was seen many times. The CDR3, as DNA: TGCGCCAGCAAGGTCGGCAGGGAAGTAGATACGCAGTATTTT. Translation gives CASKVGREVDTQYF. The chain combines TRBV5-1 with TRBJ2-3, with D perhaps TRBD1 (5 bases). Trimming pared 6 bases from V and 5 bases from J, leaving 16 bases between. The CDR3 is made up of 14 amino acids. Germline V CDR1 and CDR2: SGHRS, YFSETQ.

This clonotype was observed many times. V gene TRBV20-1 combines with J gene TRBJ2-7; 7 positions match TRBD2. The CDR3 spans 13 residues. V lost 6 bases, J lost 5 bases, and 10 bases stayed unmatched. Germline V CDR1 and CDR2: DFQATT, SNEGSKA (reference sequence). CDR3 protein: CSAPWLGRDEQYF. CDR3 nucleotide sequence: TGCAGTGCCCCTTGGCTTGGGAGGGACGAGCAGTACTTC.

This rearrangement joins TRBV7-9 to TRBJ2-5; TRBD1 aligns across 11 bases. This CDR3 region has 13 residues. The germline V gene has CDR1 SEHNR and CDR2 FQNEAQ (reference sequence). Trimming cost V 3 bases and J 7 bases; bases outside gene matches: 1. CDR3 sequence (DNA): TGTGCCAGCAGCTTGGGACAGGGGGTGACCCAGTACTTC. Translating it yields CASSLGQGVTQYF.

This clonotype came up many times. This chain connects TRBV20-1 to TRBJ2-6; a weak D match, TRBD2 (5 bases). V gave up 3 bases and J gave up 0 bases, with 6 bases separating them. This CDR3 has 14 residues. CDR1 and CDR2 from the germline V gene are DFQATT and SNEGSKA (reference sequence). This chain's CDR3 is CSASGSSGANVLTF. DNA for the CDR3: TGCAGTGCTAGTGGGAGCTCTGGGGCCAACGTCCTGACTTTC.

There are many counts of this clonotype. The chain links TRBV5-5 to TRBJ2-7, with TRBD1 as a possible D gene (6 bases). Trimming stripped 3 bases from V and 4 bases from J, with 8 bases between. Germline V gene data show CDR1 as SGHKS and CDR2 as YYEKEE (reference sequence). This CDR3 is built from 12 residues. This CDR3 is CASSSTGYEQYF. As DNA, the CDR3 is TGTGCCAGCAGCTCGACAGGATACGAGCAGTACTTC.

This clonotype appeared many times. The chain recombines TRBV7-2 with TRBJ1-4; D is unclear. Germline values: CDR1 SGHTA, CDR2 FQGNSA. The CDR3 runs to 15 residues. Between the trimmed V and J ends, which lost 5 bases and 7 bases, there was a span of 17 bases. CDR3 DNA sequence: TGTGCCAGCAGCCCCGAACGATCCCGCGGTGAAAAACTGTTTTTT. Its protein product is CASSPERSRGEKLFF.

This clonotype was counted a few times. This chain joins TRBV20-1 and TRBJ1-5; 7 nucleotides align to TRBD1. The CDR3 spans 14 residues. The trim removed 5 bases at V and 0 bases at J, leaving 4 bases unmatched. Germline CDR1 DFQATT, CDR2 SNEGSKA (reference sequence). CDR3 protein: CSAFQGDSNQPQHF. The DNA of the CDR3 is TGCAGTGCTTTCCAGGGGGATAGCAATCAGCCCCAGCATTTT.

This clonotype was detected a few times. The genes are TRBV11-3 and TRBJ2-3; a possible D gene is TRBD2 (6 bases). The germline CDR1 and CDR2 sequences are SGHNT and YENEEA. V was shortened by 5 bases and J by 3 bases, with 15 bases between the two germline ends. The CDR3 consists of 15 residues. CDR3 protein: CASSRGPSETDTQYF. CDR3 DNA sequence: TGTGCCAGCAGCCGGGGCCCTAGCGAAACAGATACGCAGTATTTT.

This clonotype was observed at least ten times. The gene calls are TRBV5-1 and TRBJ2-5; 9 bases are a match to TRBD1. Per germline, CDR1 SGHRS and CDR2 YFSETQ. J gave up 4 bases and V 2 bases, and 6 bases lay outside the gene matches. The CDR3 is 15 residues long. The CDR3 region has the DNA TGCGCCAGCAGCTTCCGGGACAGGGATGTAGAGACCCAGTACTTC. This encodes CASSFRDRDVETQYF.

This clonotype was recorded at least ten times. CDR3 in DNA: TGTGCCAGCACCTTGCGGGGGTCGGCCCAGCATTTT. Residues: CASTLRGSAQHF. The rearrangement joins TRBV28 to TRBJ1-5, with D perhaps matching TRBD1 (5 bases). Germline V gene lookup returns CDR1 MDHEN and CDR2 SYDVKM. Trimming left V 7 bases short and J 11 bases short, with 15 bases between. The CDR3 consists of 12 residues.

This clonotype was seen ten or more times. J is TRBJ2-4 and V is TRBV12-3 or TRBV12-4; D gene ambiguous. The V gene lost 1 base and the J gene lost 3 bases, with 4 bases spanning the gap. The CDR3 has 13 amino acids. CDR3 coding DNA: TGTGCCAGCAGTTTAGTAAGCAAAAACATTCAGTACTTC. Protein sequence: CASSLVSKNIQYF.

V and J are TRBV10-3 and TRBJ2-1; possible D gene TRBD1, 6 bases. CDR1 is ENHRY, CDR2 SYGVKD, per germline. This CDR3 comprises 16 residues. V shed 2 bases and J shed 5 bases, with 16 bases lying between them. CDR3 sequence reads: CAISEGPGTLDNEQFF. The CDR3 nucleotides read TGTGCCATCAGTGAGGGTCCCGGGACACTAGACAATGAGCAGTTCTTC.

This clonotype was seen ten or more times. This chain uses TRBV13 with TRBJ2-2; tentatively, D is TRBD2 (5 bases). CDR1 is PRHDT and CDR2 is FYEKMQ in the germline V gene (reference sequence). Trimming pared 7 bases from V and 1 base from J, leaving 10 bases between. This CDR3 comprises 14 residues. The CDR3 DNA reads as TGTGCCAGCATTGATGGAGGGAACACCGGGGAGCTGTTTTTT. Its translation: CASIDGGNTGELFF.

This clonotype appeared a few times. The chain carries TRBV5-1 and TRBJ1-2; the D is unclear. Germline loops: CDR1 SGHRS, CDR2 YFSETQ. The CDR3 consists of 13 residues. Trimming shortened V by 2 bases and J by 7 bases, and 12 bases separated the two germline ends. In DNA, the CDR3 is TGCGCCAGCAGCTTATTAGGGTTCTCTGGCTACACCTTC. Its translation is CASSLLGFSGYTF. Variable domain in full (rest from reference TRBV5-1 and TRBJ1-2): KAGVTQTPRYLIKTRGQQVTLSCSPISGHRSVSWYQQTPGQGLQFLFEYFSETQRNKGNFPGRFSGRQFSNSRSEMNVSTLELGDSALYLCASSLLGFSGYTFGSGTRLTVV.

This clonotype was recorded many times. The chain is built from TRBV20-1 and TRBJ1-1; D remains ambiguous. This CDR3 is built from 16 residues. Per germline, CDR1 DFQATT and CDR2 SNEGSKA (reference sequence). V was clipped by 0 bases and J by 0 bases, with 14 bases between them. The CDR3 spells CSAREKFGGLNTEAFF. In nucleotides, the CDR3 is TGCAGTGCTAGAGAAAAGTTTGGTGGTTTGAACACTGAAGCTTTCTTT.

This clonotype was recorded a few times. This chain uses TRBV20-1 with TRBJ2-5; TRBD2 matches at 9 bases. The germline V gene encodes CDR1 DFQATT and CDR2 SNEGSKA (reference sequence). V dropped 1 base and J dropped 10; count of bases not matched to a gene: 4. This CDR3 is built from 12 residues. The CDR3 nucleotides are TGCAGTGCTAGAGCCGGGACTAGCATCCAGTACTTC. This encodes CSARAGTSIQYF.

The chain has TRBV18 and TRBJ2-7, with 9 positions matching TRBD1. This CDR3 has 15 residues. The germline V gene encodes CDR1 KGHSH and CDR2 LQKENI. The J segment lost 5 bases and the V segment lost 4 bases, leaving 9 bases of the junction unmatched. The CDR3 region has the DNA TGTGCCAGCTCACTTTCCGGGACAGGGTACGACGAGCAGTACTTC. Its translation: CASSLSGTGYDEQYF.

This clonotype was counted a few times. The V call is TRBV12-3 or TRBV12-4, the J call TRBJ1-5; 7 bases line up with TRBD1. The CDR3 extends over 15 amino acids. The V segment lost 4 bases and the J segment 6 bases; nucleotides outside the gene matches: 9. The CDR3, as DNA: TGTGCCAGCAGTTCATTAGGGGGCTCGGGTCAGCCCCAGCATTTT. Encoded protein: CASSSLGGSGQPQHF.

As concerns this clonotype: A read error may explain this, as a much larger clone is one base away. This chain uses TRBV6-6 with TRBJ1-5; D unclear. This CDR3 contains 15 residues. Germline loops: CDR1 MNHNY, CDR2 SVGAGI (reference sequence). V was trimmed by 7 bases and J by 3 bases, leaving 16 bases between them. The CDR3 is CASTLPAPNNQPQHF. CDR3 coding DNA: TGTGCCAGCACCCTTCCCGCCCCGAACAATCAGCCCCAGCATTTT.

This clonotype has a count of ten or more. The V gene is TRBV6-5, the J gene TRBJ1-3; D not resolved. V shed 0 bases and J shed 4 bases, with 13 bases lying between them. CDR1 is MNHEY, CDR2 SVGAGI, per germline. CDR3 length: 16 residues. This CDR3 is CASSYSPWAEGNTIYF. CDR3 in DNA: TGTGCCAGCAGTTACTCTCCCTGGGCGGAGGGAAACACCATATATTTT.

In its sample, this clonotype was seen a few times. The V and J genes are TRBV27 and TRBJ1-1; 7 bases match TRBD1. There are 14 residues in the CDR3. V was clipped by 7 bases and J by 3 bases; unmatched bases: 8. Germline values: CDR1 MNHEY, CDR2 SMNVEV (reference sequence). CDR3 sequence (DNA): TGTGCCAGCAACCAAGACAGGGCAGACACTGAAGCTTTCTTT. It specifies CASNQDRADTEAFF.

V and J are TRBV12-3 or TRBV12-4 and TRBJ1-1, with D perhaps matching TRBD1 (5 bases). V lost 5 bases and J 6 bases, leaving 13 bases between the germline ends. The CDR3 covers 13 residues. CDR3 sequence (DNA): TGTGCCAGCAGTCCCTTCGGGGGGTCTGAAGCTTTCTTT. Its translation: CASSPFGGSEAFF.

In the case of this clonotype: Sequence at one end of the junction differs from germline and may be a read error. The chain links TRBV6-5 to TRBJ1-1; D unresolved. Germline CDR1 MNHEY, CDR2 SVGAGI. This CDR3 has 13 amino acids. The CDR3 DNA reads TGTGCCAACAGTAATCACGTGAACACTGAAGCTTTCTTT. Translated: CANSNHVNTEAFF.

This clonotype was seen only a few times. The chain employs TRBV20-1 and TRBJ1-1; D may be TRBD1 (6 bases). The CDR3 totals 14 residues. CDR1 and CDR2 (germline): DFQATT, SNEGSKA (reference sequence). The V end lost 0 bases, the J end lost 5 bases, and 13 bases lay between the germline ends. As DNA, the CDR3 is TGCAGTGCTAGAGATGAGGGACATCCGACTGAAGCTTTCTTT. Translation gives CSARDEGHPTEAFF.

CDR3 loop: CSARIQGWGYTF. CDR3 nucleotide sequence: TGCAGTGCTAGAATACAGGGCTGGGGCTACACCTTC. This chain connects TRBV20-1 to TRBJ1-2; TRBD1 is a possible D gene (6 bases). CDR3 length equals 12 residues. V shed 2 bases and J shed 8 bases, with 12 bases lying between them. The germline V gene encodes CDR1 DFQATT and CDR2 SNEGSKA (reference sequence).

This clonotype came up many times. This sequence joins TRBV6-2 or TRBV6-3 and TRBJ1-2; D unresolved. The CDR3 is made up of 14 amino acids. The V gene lost 6 bases and the J gene lost 4 bases, with 15 bases spanning the gap. Looked up from germline, CDR1 is MNHEY and CDR2 is SVGEGT. The CDR3 region has the DNA TGTGCCAGCAGGGGCCAGACATTGCTCTATGGCTACACCTTC. Translating it yields CASRGQTLLYGYTF.

This clonotype was observed at least ten times. This rearrangement joins TRBV29-1 to TRBJ1-4; D possibly corresponds to TRBD1 (6 bases). V was cut by 0 bases and J by 11 bases, with 22 bases left in between. The CDR3 consists of 16 residues. The germline V gene has CDR1 SQVTM and CDR2 ANQGSEA. The CDR3 bases are TGCAGCGTTGAAGATCTTGAGAGGGGGTCAGACGGGAAACTGTTTTTT. Translating it yields CSVEDLERGSDGKLFF.

This clonotype has more than one count but fewer than ten. The rearrangement links TRBV4-1 to TRBJ1-6; TRBD1 is a possible D gene (5 bases). The germline V gene has CDR1 MGHRA and CDR2 YSYEKL. The CDR3 is 20 residues long. Trimming took off 2 bases at V and 0 bases at J, with 20 bases between the two ends. CDR3 residues: CASSQRGSEGTGSYNSPLHF. CDR3 nucleotides: TGCGCCAGCAGCCAAAGGGGTTCCGAAGGGACGGGCTCCTATAATTCACCCCTCCACTTT.